A selection of T cell receptor beta chains follows, all from one sample in a study of T cell responses to AZD1222 COVID-19 vaccine. Using immunoSEQ multiplex PCR, the repertoire was profiled, and TCRdb retains in-frame clones only, with some absent. This table has about 140,000 clones, 75% to 95% appearing once. This sample comprised peripheral blood, obtained on day 0 of AZD1222 vaccination. These receptors originate from an adult in good health. Each CDR3 is given with its conserved first and last residue. The order of the fields is V gene, clone size, J gene, D gene, CDR3 protein. The D gene is left open where the match is weak. Clone size appears in some rows only: once, few, many, or a class for an expanded clone.

TRBV19	-	TRBJ1-1	-	CASLKGSRANTEAFF
TRBV2	-	TRBJ1-2	-	CASNSGVGYGYTF
TRBV7-7	-	TRBJ2-1	-	CASSLAGKDGAEQFF
TRBV12-5	-	TRBJ1-1	-	CASGSSTAFF
TRBV27	-	TRBJ1-5	-	CASSRNSQGEQPQHF
TRBV4-1	-	TRBJ1-1	-	CASSQIVNTEAFF
TRBV5-1	-	TRBJ2-7	TRBD2	CASSLSGGNSYEQYF
TRBV7-9	-	TRBJ1-3	-	CASSESGPNTIYF
TRBV5-1	-	TRBJ2-3	-	CASIEGRSLRTDTQYF
TRBV6-5	-	TRBJ2-7	-	CASRATGSSYEQYF
TRBV5-6	-	TRBJ2-3	-	CASSSGFITDTQYF
TRBV7-4	once	TRBJ2-2	TRBD1	CASIRPCRDRGANTGELFF